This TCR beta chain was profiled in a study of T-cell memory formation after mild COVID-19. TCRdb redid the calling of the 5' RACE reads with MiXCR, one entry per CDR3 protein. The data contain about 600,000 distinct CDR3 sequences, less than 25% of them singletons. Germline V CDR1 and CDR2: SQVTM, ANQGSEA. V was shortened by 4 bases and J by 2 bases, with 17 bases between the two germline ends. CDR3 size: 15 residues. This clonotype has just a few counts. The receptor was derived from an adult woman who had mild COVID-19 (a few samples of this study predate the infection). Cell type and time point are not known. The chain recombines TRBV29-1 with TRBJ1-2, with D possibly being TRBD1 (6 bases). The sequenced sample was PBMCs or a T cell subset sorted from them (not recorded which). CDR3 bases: TGCAGCGTTGTAATACGGGACACAATCAACTATGGCTACACCTTC. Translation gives CSVVIRDTINYGYTF. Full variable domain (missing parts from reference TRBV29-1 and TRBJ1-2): SAVISQKPSRDICQRGTSLTIQCQVDSQVTMMFWYRQQPGQSLTLIATANQGSEATYESGFVIDKFPISRPNLTFSTLTVSNMSPEDSSIYLCSVVIRDTINYGYTFGSGTRLTVV.